These 11 T cell receptor beta chains came from one sample sequenced in a study of shared clonotypes between healthy human individuals. Clones were read by immunoSEQ multiplex PCR, and TCRdb kept only the in-frame ones, dropping some. This sample carries 560,000 or so clones, roughly 96% of them seen once, and the ten largest clones take around 0.1%. Selected positively for CCR7 and CD45RO-negative, naive CD8 cells excluded terminally differentiated effector memory CD45RA+ cells. The sample taken for sequencing was naive CD8+ T cells sorted from blood. The source of these receptors is a woman in her thirties in good health.

This chain uses TRBV7-9 with TRBJ1-1; TRBD1 aligns across 7 bases. Germline CDR1 and CDR2: SEHNR and FQNEAQ (reference sequence). Trimming removed 1 base from V and 1 base from J; junction bases left unmatched: 3. The CDR3 consists of 15 residues. The CDR3 DNA reads TGTGCCAGCAGCTTAGTACCAGGGGGGAACACTGAAGCTTTCTTT. It is translated as CASSLVPGGNTEAFF.

The chain couples TRBV6-5 to TRBJ2-6; unclear D gene. The CDR3 runs 16 residues. The V gene lost 0 bases and the J gene lost 1 base, with 7 bases spanning the gap. Germline loops: CDR1 MNHEY, CDR2 SVGAGI. CDR3 nucleotide sequence: TGTGCCAGCAGTTACTCGTGGGTTTCTGGGGCCAACGTCCTGACTTTC. Its translation is CASSYSWVSGANVLTF.

The genes are TRBV9 and TRBJ2-5; 9 bases agree with TRBD2. The end of the DNA is better explained by TRBJ2-7, so the J call may be wrong. CDR1 SGDLS and CDR2 YYNGEE come from the germline V gene. The CDR3 runs 14 residues. In DNA form, the CDR3 reads TGTGCCAGCAGCGTTGCTAGCGGGACCTACGAGCAGTACTTC. Amino acids: CASSVASGTYEQYF.

V gene TRBV5-6 combines with J gene TRBJ1-3; D not certain. The CDR3 covers 16 residues. Per germline, CDR1 SGHDT and CDR2 YYEEEE. V was shortened by 2 bases and J by 0 bases, with 12 bases between the two germline ends. The CDR3 here is CASSFPARDSGNTIYF. In DNA, the CDR3 is TGTGCCAGCAGCTTTCCAGCACGGGACTCTGGAAACACCATATATTTT.

This chain connects TRBV14 to TRBJ2-7; D might be TRBD1 (5 bases). CDR3 length: 15 amino acids. Looked up from germline, CDR1 is SGHDN and CDR2 is FVKESK. Trimming took 5 bases from V and 0 from J, leaving 14 bases between them. For the CDR3, the DNA is TGTGCCAGCAGCGCTCGTGGGGCCCTCTCCTACGAGCAGTACTTC. Protein: CASSARGALSYEQYF.

This clone appeared a single time. This chain connects TRBV5-6 to TRBJ2-7, with TRBD2 identical over 16 bases. CDR1 and CDR2 (germline): SGHDT, YYEEEE. This CDR3 has 17 amino acids. The J segment lost 4 bases and the V segment lost 1 base, leaving 5 bases of the junction unmatched. Here the CDR3 DNA reads TGTGCCAGCAGCTTGTTTGGGACTAGCGGGAGGGCGTACGAGCAGTACTTC. Translating gives CASSLFGTSGRAYEQYF.

The rearrangement links TRBV7-9 to TRBJ2-7; no firm D call. The V end was cut by 6 bases, the J end by 0 bases, with 6 bases between. The CDR3 totals 12 residues. Germline V gives CDR1 SEHNR, CDR2 FQNEAQ (reference sequence). As DNA, the CDR3 is TGTGCCAGCAGTCCGAACTCCTACGAGCAGTACTTC. This encodes CASSPNSYEQYF.

This chain connects TRBV5-4 to TRBJ1-1, with D maybe TRBD1 (6 bases). The V and J ends lost 4 bases and 3 bases respectively, with 10 bases between them. Germline-derived CDR1 and CDR2 are SGHNT and YYREEE (reference sequence). CDR3 size: 13 residues. CDR3 sequence (DNA): TGTGCCAGCAGCCAGTCAGGGGACACTGAAGCTTTCTTT. Translating gives CASSQSGDTEAFF.

This sequence joins TRBV6-1 and TRBJ2-7; TRBD2 is a possible D gene (6 bases). Trimming cost V 0 bases and J 4 bases, with 19 bases left between them. Germline CDR1 and CDR2: MNHNS and SASEGT. The CDR3 covers 17 residues. The CDR3 DNA is TGTGCCAGCAGTGAAGCGCTTAACGGGAGAATGAATTACGAGCAGTACTTC. This translates into CASSEALNGRMNYEQYF.

This chain joins TRBV10-3 and TRBJ2-1; TRBD1 agrees at 7 bases. This CDR3 comprises 16 residues. Germline-derived CDR1 and CDR2 are ENHRY and SYGVKD. With 2 bases clipped from V and 3 bases from J, the junction kept 7 bases outside the gene matches. CDR3 bases: TGTGCCATCAGTGAGGACGGGACAGAGAACTACAATGAGCAGTTCTTC. Translation gives CAISEDGTENYNEQFF.

The chain links TRBV5-6 to TRBJ2-3; D is unresolved. Trimming removed 4 bases from V and 3 bases from J, with 12 bases in between. CDR1 is SGHDT, CDR2 YYEEEE, per germline. The CDR3 is made up of 14 amino acids. The DNA for the CDR3 is TGTGCCAGCAGCAAGCTTGAGGAGACAGATACGCAGTATTTT. It is translated as CASSKLEETDTQYF.